This T cell receptor beta chain derives from a study of human T cells and chemical hapten exposure. There are a few counts of this clonotype. In TCRdb, the RACE reads were re-called with MiXCR into one record per CDR3 protein. Altogether fewer than 200,000 distinct CDR3 sequences are present, around 22% being singletons, with the ten largest covering about 7%. This CDR3 has 13 residues. CDR1 SNHLY and CDR2 FYNNEI come from the germline V gene. The J segment lost 5 bases and the V segment lost 6 bases, leaving 5 bases of the junction unmatched. Described time point: patch test 1, 2 weeks after DPC sensitization. Treatment indicated: therapeutic diphenylcyclopropenone sensitization with weekly scalp DPC.

This receptor was identified in a woman aged 50 to 65 with alopecia areata. Some clones in this sample may be carry-over from other donors' samples. The material was whole blood, obtained in connection with sensitization to the hapten diphenylcyclopropenone (DPC). The chain links TRBV2 to TRBJ1-2, with 8 bases fitting TRBD1. The CDR3 protein is CASRARTGYGYTF. The CDR3 coding sequence is TGTGCCAGCAGGGCGAGGACAGGGTATGGCTACACCTTC.